These T cell receptor beta chains were read from a single sample in a study of post-analysis software for immune sequencing data. TCRdb processed the PCR reads anew with MiXCR; each CDR3 protein has one entry. There are around 710,000 distinct CDR3 sequences in the sample; about 43% occur only once, and roughly 5.2% lies in the top ten. Sequencing was performed on blood. Receptor source: a girl aged 5-17 years with multiple sclerosis. Both conserved end residues are part of each CDR3.

length: 14
V: TRBV3-1
J: TRBJ1-2
CDR3: CASSQDTVLWGYTF

length: 15
V: TRBV28
J: TRBJ1-1
CDR3: CASPGQNMLNTEAFF

length: 15
V: TRBV24-1
J: TRBJ2-2
CDR3: CATSDRQRDTGELFF

length: 17
V: TRBV10-3
J: .
CDR3: CATSEGGVAGGSGEQYF

length: 15
V: TRBV9
J: TRBJ1-2
CDR3: CASSAPPGANYGYTF

length: 14
V: TRBV29-1
J: TRBJ1-2
CDR3: CSVEDPGFPYGYTF

length: 14
V: TRBV7-3
J: TRBJ2-3
CDR3: CASSPGMGTDTQYF

length: 15
V: TRBV5-5
J: TRBJ1-4
CDR3: CASSLRDRGNEKLFF

length: 11
V: TRBV30
J: TRBJ2-5
CDR3: CAWSGGETQYF

length: 18
V: TRBV24-1
J: TRBJ2-1
CDR3: CATSDFSGTGGSYNEQFF

length: 15
V: TRBV7-9
J: TRBJ2-5
CDR3: CASSTTGTSRETQYF

length: 15
V: TRBV29-1
J: TRBJ2-1
CDR3: CSVEGGAGALNEQFF

length: 14
V: TRBV5-4
J: TRBJ1-4
CDR3: CASSQGATNEKLFF

length: 14
V: TRBV6-4
J: TRBJ2-7
CDR3: CASREEGDPYEQYF

length: 18
V: TRBV29-1
J: TRBJ2-5
CDR3: CSVEGAGLAGMEQETQYF

length: 15
V: TRBV11-2
J: TRBJ1-1
CDR3: CASSPNGWGNTEAFF

length: 12
V: TRBV6-1
J: TRBJ2-7
CDR3: CASEQGAREQYF

length: 19
V: TRBV7-2
J: TRBJ2-3
CDR3: CASSPPSAGSTSSTDTQYF

length: 14
V: TRBV10-3
J: TRBJ2-7
CDR3: CAISETSGSYEQYF

length: 18
V: TRBV7-9
J: TRBJ1-2
CDR3: CASTIGGPVAFGDYGYTF

length: 18
V: TRBV20-1
J: TRBJ2-3
CDR3: CSASRPGLAGGWGDTQYF

length: 15
V: TRBV19
J: TRBJ2-1
CDR3: CASSLSGRMSNEQFF

length: 14
V: TRBV6-1
J: TRBJ1-5
CDR3: CASRDLRENQPQHF

length: 15
V: TRBV5-1
J: TRBJ2-7
CDR3: CASSSDILEGYEQYF

length: 15
V: TRBV19
J: TRBJ1-5
CDR3: CASTRNGAHGQPQHF

length: 14
V: TRBV24-1
J: TRBJ2-1
CDR3: CATSDFRGGNEQFF

length: 14
V: TRBV29-1
J: TRBJ2-7
CDR3: CSVVHEGNSYEQYF

length: 14
V: TRBV6-6
J: TRBJ2-5
CDR3: CASSYEPGRETQYF

length: 17
V: TRBV7-8
J: TRBJ2-1
CDR3: CASRHKPAGVGTGEQFF

length: 15
V: TRBV12-3/TRBV12-4
J: TRBJ2-5
CDR3: CASSLPSSGVETQYF